This T cell receptor beta chain comes out of a study of shared clonotypes between healthy human individuals. Measured with immunoSEQ multiplex PCR; TCRdb has only the in-frame clones, and not every one. Of some 2,100,000 clones in the sample, 90% to 96% were seen once. The length of the CDR3 is 12 residues. The germline CDR1 and CDR2 sequences are SGHNT and YENEEA. V gave up 6 bases and J gave up 7 bases, with 10 bases separating them. The material sequenced was naive CD4+ T cells sorted from blood. Sample subset: CD45RA+ positively selected. This clonotype was obtained from a man aged 18 to 35 in good health. The chain uses TRBV11-3 and TRBJ2-1, with D hard to call. The chain's CDR3 is CASSPGQNEQFF. The DNA of the CDR3 is TGTGCCAGCAGTCCCGGGCAGAATGAGCAGTTCTTC.